This is a list of T cell receptor beta chains from one sample in a study of spatial heterogeneity in lung cancer. TCRdb fed the 5' RACE reads into MiXCR, producing one record per CDR3 protein. The table lists about 7,800 distinct CDR3 sequences, around 8.5% of them singletons. Sequenced material: lung tumor tissue, taken at surgery. All receptors come from a male donor with early-stage non-small cell lung cancer. The CDR3 runs from the conserved cysteine through the conserved F or W. A D gene is named only where the DNA matches it firmly. A row's size may be missing; if present it is once, few, many or a size class.

-,TRBV29-1,many,TRBJ1-1,TGCAGCGTTGAAGAGTCAGGGGTAGTAGCTTTCTTT,CSVEESGVVAFF
TRBD1,TRBV2,many,TRBJ1-5,TGTGCCAGCGGGGGACAGGGAGTTAGCAATCAGCCCCAGCATTTT,CASGGQGVSNQPQHF
-,TRBV24-1,many,TRBJ2-7,TGTGCCACCAGCCCGGGGTCCTACGAGCAGTACTTC,CATSPGSYEQYF
TRBD2,TRBV20-1,many,TRBJ2-1,TGCAGTGCCACTAGCGGGAGGGCCGGTAATGAGCAGTTCTTC,CSATSGRAGNEQFF
TRBD1,TRBV3-1,medium-sized,TRBJ2-5,TGTGCCAGCAGCCAAGCCGAGACAGGGAGAGAGACCCAGTACTTC,CASSQAETGRETQYF
TRBD2,TRBV20-1,medium-sized,TRBJ2-3,TGCAGTGCTAGTTTAGGACTAGCGGCGACTAGTGCTAGCACAGATACGCAGTATTTT,CSASLGLAATSASTDTQYF
-,TRBV6-2/TRBV6-3,many,TRBJ2-2,TGTGCCAGCAGGCGGGGAAAGAACACCGGGGAGCTGTTTTTT,CASRRGKNTGELFF
-,TRBV7-2,medium-sized,TRBJ2-7,TGTGCCAGCAGCCGGACAAGTTACTACGAGCAGTACTTC,CASSRTSYYEQYF
-,TRBV29-1,many,TRBJ2-7,TGCAGCGTTGAATCCCCTACAGGGCTCGAGCAGTACTTC,CSVESPTGLEQYF
-,TRBV20-1,many,TRBJ2-2,TGCAGTGCTATCATAGGGGCGCAGGGCACCGGGGAGCTGTTTTTT,CSAIIGAQGTGELFF
-,TRBV12-3/TRBV12-4,medium-sized,TRBJ2-2,TGTGCCAGCAGTTTTGGTGGACGCACCGGGGAGCTGTTTTTT,CASSFGGRTGELFF
-,TRBV7-2,-,TRBJ2-7,TGTGCCAGCAGCTTAAAATTTAGCGAGCAGTACTTC,CASSLKFSEQYF